This TCR beta chain was identified in a study of cytomegalovirus exposure and HLA in healthy donors. A note on this clone: As yet, its antigen is unknown.

The donors were members of the roughly 120-subject validation cohort (separate from the roughly 670-subject first cohort). Findings and limits, study-wide: It was reportedly the case that the classifier diagnosed cytomegalovirus status with high specificity and sensitivity.

Generated by immunoSEQ multiplex PCR, the TCRdb table keeps only in-frame clones and is missing some. In the table there are around 150,000 clones, about 85% of which are singletons. CDR3 length: 16 residues. CDR1 SGHTA and CDR2 FQGNSA come from the germline V gene. The V and J ends lost 5 bases and 0 bases respectively, with 14 bases between them. This chain joins TRBV7-2 and TRBJ2-1; TRBD2 is a possible D gene (5 bases). Material for sequencing was PBMCs. The source of this sequence is a man aged 25 to 45 in good health and CMV-seropositive. CDR3 region: CASSLIGLGSYNEQFF. The CDR3 DNA follows: TGTGCCAGCAGCCTGATCGGACTGGGCTCCTACAATGAGCAGTTCTTC.